A single sample is the source of the 11 T cell receptor beta chains below, sequenced in a study of CD8+ T cells in alopecia areata listed by TCRdb under 2018. Libraries were built with the immunoSEQ multiplex PCR assay. RNA was extracted from all samples and reverse transcribed into cDNA as template for TCR sequencing. TCRdb took this table from immuneACCESS and kept in-frame rearrangements with V and J called. Such tables lack part of the clones; where checked against another copy, unresolved V genes explain under half of the gap, and the rest is unexplained. The sample contains about 110,000 clones, 55% to 60% of them found a single time. Together, the top ten hold 20% to 30% of the sample. Specimen: NKG2D-low CD8+ T cells sorted from blood. The label giving this sample's cell subset or site can be read as: sorted CD8+ NKG2D-low blood T cells. The receptor source for this set is a human donor with alopecia areata.

A few counts support this clone. A far more abundant clone sits one base away, making this likely a read error. The same CDR3 arises from other DNA sequences in this sample as well. CDR3 residues: CASSQVSISTEAFF. CDR3 sequence (DNA): TGTGCCAGCAGCCAAGTGTCTATCTCTACTGAAGCTTTCTTT. This rearrangement joins TRBV7-3 to TRBJ1-1, with D unresolved. The V gene lost 5 bases and the J gene lost 5 bases, with 15 bases spanning the gap. This CDR3 region has 14 residues. CDR1 and CDR2 (germline): SGHTA, FQGTGA.

This chain joins TRBV27 and TRBJ2-5; D perhaps matches TRBD1 (5 bases). Germline V gene data show CDR1 as MNHEY and CDR2 as SMNVEV (reference sequence). CDR3 length: 14 residues. Trimming cost V 4 bases and J 2 bases, with 11 bases left between them. CDR3 sequence: CASSSFDSQETQYF. Written as DNA, the CDR3 is TGTGCCAGCAGTTCTTTTGACAGTCAAGAGACCCAGTACTTC.

The chain uses TRBV30 and TRBJ2-3; tentatively, D is TRBD2 (5 bases). In germline, CDR1 is GTSNPN, CDR2 SVGIG (reference sequence). There are 12 residues in the CDR3. Trimming took off 0 bases at V and 6 bases at J, with 7 bases between the two ends. This chain's CDR3 is CAWSVGMDTQYF. CDR3 sequence (DNA): TGTGCCTGGAGTGTCGGGATGGATACGCAGTATTTT. Full variable domain (rest looked up from reference TRBV30 and TRBJ2-3): SQTIHQWPATLVQPVGSPLSLECTVEGTSNPNLYWYRQAAGRGLQLLFYSVGIGQISSEVPQNLSASRPQDRQFILSSKKLLLSDSGFYLCAWSVGMDTQYFGPGTRLTVL.

The sample holds many counts of this clone. V and J are TRBV19 and TRBJ2-5; D may be TRBD2 (6 bases). There are 14 residues in the CDR3. Trimming removed 4 bases at V and 1 base at J, with 10 bases between. CDR1 LNHDA and CDR2 SQIVND come from the germline V gene (reference sequence). The CDR3 loop reads CASSRRDGQETQYF. CDR3 coding DNA: TGTGCCAGTAGTAGGAGGGACGGCCAAGAGACCCAGTACTTC.

The chain links TRBV9 to TRBJ2-5; a weak D match, TRBD2 (7 bases). This CDR3 has 14 residues. V dropped 5 bases and J dropped 2 bases, with 13 bases sitting between them. CDR1 and CDR2 from the germline V gene are SGDLS and YYNGEE. The DNA for the CDR3 is TGTGCCAGCAGTGAGAGGGGGGGACAAGAGACCCAGTACTTC. Translating it yields CASSERGGQETQYF.

This rearrangement joins TRBV5-6 to TRBJ1-1; unclear D gene. Between the trimmed V and J ends, which lost 6 bases and 11 bases, there was a span of 20 bases. Germline CDR1 and CDR2: SGHDT and YYEEEE. The CDR3 contains 13 residues. The CDR3 bases are TGTGCCAGCACCGAAGGAGGGCTACTTTACGCTTTCTTT. Protein: CASTEGGLLYAFF.

CDR3 nucleotide sequence: TGTGCCAGCAGTTTCGTAGCCGGTGAGCAGTTCTTC. The encoded protein is CASSFVAGEQFF. The chain is built from TRBV27 and TRBJ2-1; D gene unclear. The germline gives CDR1 MNHEY, CDR2 SMNVEV (reference sequence). V gave up 3 bases and J gave up 9 bases, with 9 bases separating them. The CDR3 extends over 12 amino acids.

With respect to this clone: The junction departs from germline at one end; a sequencing error may be responsible. This rearrangement joins TRBV5-1 to TRBJ2-2; the D gene could be TRBD1 or TRBD2 (6 bases each). The CDR3 length is 17 residues. In germline, CDR1 is SGHRS, CDR2 YFSETQ. CDR3 DNA sequence: TGCGCCAGCAGTTTGGATATAGGGGGGACGAACACCGGGGAGCTGTTTTTT. Amino acids: CASSLDIGGTNTGELFF.

This clone has a handful of counts. The chain has TRBV7-2 and TRBJ1-2; TRBD1 aligns across 8 bases. Looked up from germline, CDR1 is SGHTA and CDR2 is FQGNSA. CDR3 size: 14 residues. The junction had 3 bases not matched to a gene; V was cut back by 5 bases and J by 1 base. CDR3 amino acids: CASSPTGVNYGYTF. As DNA, the CDR3 is TGTGCCAGCAGCCCGACAGGGGTTAACTATGGCTACACCTTC.

This clone was seen a few times. V gene TRBV6-5 combines with J gene TRBJ2-1, with 10 bases matching TRBD2. V shed 3 bases and J 4 bases; nucleotides not matched to a gene: 3. The CDR3 totals 15 residues. The V gene's germline CDR1 is MNHEY and CDR2 SVGAGI. As DNA, the CDR3 is TGTGCCAGCAGTTATGGGACTAGCGAATACAATGAGCAGTTCTTC. Its protein product is CASSYGTSEYNEQFF.

The rearrangement links TRBV7-9 to TRBJ1-5; D is unclear. Germline-derived CDR1 and CDR2 are SEHNR and FQNEAQ (reference sequence). V gave up 5 bases and J gave up 6 bases, with 11 bases separating them. This CDR3 comprises 13 residues. DNA for the CDR3: TGTGCCAGCAGCCCCCCCGGGGTTCAGCCCCAGCATTTT. Protein product: CASSPPGVQPQHF.